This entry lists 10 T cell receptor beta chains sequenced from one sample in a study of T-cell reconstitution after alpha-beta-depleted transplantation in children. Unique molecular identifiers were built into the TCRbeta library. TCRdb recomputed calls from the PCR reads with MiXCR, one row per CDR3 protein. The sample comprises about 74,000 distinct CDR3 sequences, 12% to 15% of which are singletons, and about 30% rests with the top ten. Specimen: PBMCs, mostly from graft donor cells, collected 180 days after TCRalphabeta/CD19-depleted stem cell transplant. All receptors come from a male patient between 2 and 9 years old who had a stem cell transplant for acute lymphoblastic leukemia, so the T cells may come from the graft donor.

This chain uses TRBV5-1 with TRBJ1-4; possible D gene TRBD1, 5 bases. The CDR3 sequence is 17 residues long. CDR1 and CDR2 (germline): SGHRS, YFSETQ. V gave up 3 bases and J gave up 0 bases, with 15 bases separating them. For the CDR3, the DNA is TGCGCCAGCAGCTCAACACGGGACGGCTCAACTAATGAAAAACTGTTTTTT. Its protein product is CASSSTRDGSTNEKLFF.

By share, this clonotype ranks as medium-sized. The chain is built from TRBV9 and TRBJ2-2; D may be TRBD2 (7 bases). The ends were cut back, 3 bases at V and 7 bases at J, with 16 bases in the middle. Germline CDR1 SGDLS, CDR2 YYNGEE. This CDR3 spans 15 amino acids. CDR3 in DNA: TGTGCCAGCAGCGAGGGGGGGTCACGCGGCGGGGAGCTGTTTTTT. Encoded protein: CASSEGGSRGGELFF.

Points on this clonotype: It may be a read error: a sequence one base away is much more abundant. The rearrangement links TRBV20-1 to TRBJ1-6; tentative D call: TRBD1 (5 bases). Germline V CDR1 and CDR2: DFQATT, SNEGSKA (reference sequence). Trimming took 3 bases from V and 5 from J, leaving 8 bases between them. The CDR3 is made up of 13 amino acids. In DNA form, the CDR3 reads TGCAGTGCTAGGGGGACCAATAATTCACCCCTCCACTTT. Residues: CSARGTNNSPLHF.

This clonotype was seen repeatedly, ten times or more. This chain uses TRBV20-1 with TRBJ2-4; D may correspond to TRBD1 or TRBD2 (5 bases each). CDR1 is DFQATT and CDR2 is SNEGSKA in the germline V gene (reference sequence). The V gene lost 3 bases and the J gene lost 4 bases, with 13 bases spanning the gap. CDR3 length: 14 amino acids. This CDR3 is CSASEGDGKNIQYF. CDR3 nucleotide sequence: TGCAGTGCTAGCGAAGGGGACGGGAAAAACATTCAGTACTTC.

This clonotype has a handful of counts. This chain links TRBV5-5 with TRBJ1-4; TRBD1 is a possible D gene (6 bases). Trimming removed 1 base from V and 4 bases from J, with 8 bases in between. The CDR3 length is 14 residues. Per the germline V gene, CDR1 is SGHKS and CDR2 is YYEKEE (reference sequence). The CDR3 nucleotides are TGTGCCAGCAGCTTGACAGGGAGTAATGAAAAACTGTTTTTT. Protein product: CASSLTGSNEKLFF.

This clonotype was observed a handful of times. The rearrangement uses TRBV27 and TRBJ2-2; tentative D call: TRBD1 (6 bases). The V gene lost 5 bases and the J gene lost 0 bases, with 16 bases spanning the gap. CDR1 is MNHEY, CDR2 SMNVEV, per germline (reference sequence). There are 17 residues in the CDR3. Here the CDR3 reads CASSSLGRGPNTGELFF. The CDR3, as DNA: TGTGCCAGCAGTAGCCTCGGCAGGGGCCCGAACACCGGGGAGCTGTTTTTT.

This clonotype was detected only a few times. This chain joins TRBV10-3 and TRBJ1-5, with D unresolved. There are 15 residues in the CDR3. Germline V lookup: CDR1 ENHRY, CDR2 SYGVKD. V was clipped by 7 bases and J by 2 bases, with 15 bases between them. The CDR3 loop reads CAIMRWREGNQPQHF. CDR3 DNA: TGTGCCATCATGAGATGGAGGGAGGGCAATCAGCCCCAGCATTTT.

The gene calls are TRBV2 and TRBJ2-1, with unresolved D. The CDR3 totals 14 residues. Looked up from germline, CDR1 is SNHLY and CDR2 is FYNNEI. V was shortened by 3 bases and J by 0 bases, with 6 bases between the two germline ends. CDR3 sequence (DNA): TGTGCCAGCAGTGAGGATAGCTCCTACAATGAGCAGTTCTTC. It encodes CASSEDSSYNEQFF.

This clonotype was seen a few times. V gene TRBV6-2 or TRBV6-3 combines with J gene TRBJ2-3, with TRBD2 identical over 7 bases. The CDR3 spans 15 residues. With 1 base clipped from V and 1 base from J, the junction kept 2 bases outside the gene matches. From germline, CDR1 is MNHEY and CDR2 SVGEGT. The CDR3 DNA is TGTGCCAGCAGTTACTGGCTAGCGGGCACAGATACGCAGTATTTT. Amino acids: CASSYWLAGTDTQYF.

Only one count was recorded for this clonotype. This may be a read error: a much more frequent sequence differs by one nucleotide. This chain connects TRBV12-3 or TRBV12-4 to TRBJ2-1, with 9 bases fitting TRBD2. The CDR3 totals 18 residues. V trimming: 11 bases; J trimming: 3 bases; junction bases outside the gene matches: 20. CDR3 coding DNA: TGTGCCTTCCTAGAAGTAGCGGGGGCCCGGCCGGGCTACAATGAGCAGTTCTTC. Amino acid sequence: CAFLEVAGARPGYNEQFF.